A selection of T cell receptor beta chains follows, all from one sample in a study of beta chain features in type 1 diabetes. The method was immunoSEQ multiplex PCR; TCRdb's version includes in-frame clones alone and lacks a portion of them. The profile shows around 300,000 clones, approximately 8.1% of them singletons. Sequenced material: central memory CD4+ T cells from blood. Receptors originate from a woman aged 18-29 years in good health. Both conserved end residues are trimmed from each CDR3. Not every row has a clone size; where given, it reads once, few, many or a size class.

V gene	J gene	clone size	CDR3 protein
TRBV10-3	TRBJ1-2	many	AISEDPGDGYT
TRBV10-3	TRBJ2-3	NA	AISAGADTQY
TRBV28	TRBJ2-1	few	ASRANGRYNEQF
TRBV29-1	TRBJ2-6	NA	SVAPGSGANVLT
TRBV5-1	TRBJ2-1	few	ASSLGARISYNEQF
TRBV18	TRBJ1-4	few	ASSPMLGTNEEKLF
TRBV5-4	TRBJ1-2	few	ASSDAGGTPLNYGYT
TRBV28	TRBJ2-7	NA	ASSPSRTSGRPYEQY
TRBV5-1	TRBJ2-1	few	ASSFRAGGNNEQF
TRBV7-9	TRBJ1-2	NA	ASSLQGLAQGGYT
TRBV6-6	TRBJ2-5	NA	AISAQQETQY
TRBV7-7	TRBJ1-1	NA	ASSLHAGTEAF
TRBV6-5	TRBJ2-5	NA	ASSRRLYQETQY
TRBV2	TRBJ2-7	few	ASTWTGAYEQY
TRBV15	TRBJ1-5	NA	ATSTKAGSNQPQH
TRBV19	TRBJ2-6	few	ASSTDRTGANVLT
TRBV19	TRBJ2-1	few	ASSIGDVGGNEQF
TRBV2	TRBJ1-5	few	ASSEKFGNQPQH
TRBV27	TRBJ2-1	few	ASSLYGTGNEQF
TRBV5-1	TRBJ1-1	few	ASSPRVVNTEAF
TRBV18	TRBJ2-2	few	ASSPEGAPDGELF
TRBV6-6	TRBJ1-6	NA	ASSSSGGAVSPLH
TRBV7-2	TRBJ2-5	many	ASSLRGQETQY
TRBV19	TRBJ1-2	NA	ASSSSAGRVYGYT
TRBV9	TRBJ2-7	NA	ASSAGTSGRSYEQY
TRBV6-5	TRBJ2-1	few	ASSDGSGGRDEQF
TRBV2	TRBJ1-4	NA	ASGETGEGEKLF
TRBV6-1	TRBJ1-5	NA	ASRIYSNQPQH
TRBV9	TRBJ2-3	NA	ASSSQTGRDTQY
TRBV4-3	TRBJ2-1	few	ASSQLAGTGAYNEQF
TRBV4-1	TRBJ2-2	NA	ASSQVDMGIRTGELF
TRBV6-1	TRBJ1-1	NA	ASSEALPKMNTEAF
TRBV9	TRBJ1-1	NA	ASSAQGIGTEAF
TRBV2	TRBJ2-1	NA	ASRPGLAGVYEQF
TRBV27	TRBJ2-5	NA	ASSLSGTETQY
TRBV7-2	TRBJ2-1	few	ASSLAGTGNNEQF
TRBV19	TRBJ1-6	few	ASRQTGKTYNSPLH
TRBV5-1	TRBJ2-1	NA	ASSLASNEQF
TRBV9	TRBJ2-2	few	ASRQGTGELF
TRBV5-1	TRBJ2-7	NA	ASSFTLGWTNEQY
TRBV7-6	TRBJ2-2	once	ASSSTGTSRGGELF
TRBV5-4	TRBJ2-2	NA	ASSGSYTGELF
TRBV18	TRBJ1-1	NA	ASSATGFSTEAF
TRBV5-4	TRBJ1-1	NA	ASSRWGGPGTEAF
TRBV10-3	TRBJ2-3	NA	AIGPGGEADTQY
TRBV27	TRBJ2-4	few	ASSSGRGAKNIQY
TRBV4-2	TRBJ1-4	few	ASSQNRGTNEKLF
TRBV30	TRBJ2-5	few	AWSVPGTPRTYMGTQY
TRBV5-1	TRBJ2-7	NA	ASSLATESYEQY
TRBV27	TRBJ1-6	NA	ASTGGVGDLGSPLH
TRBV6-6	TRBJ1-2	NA	ASSSLGTGNYGYT